This TCR beta chain was sequenced during a study of T cells after yellow fever vaccination. Study-wide findings and caveats: Across the CD4 and CD8 compartments, a small share of clonotypes was present in both.

The germline gives CDR1 MDHEN, CDR2 SYDVKM. The CDR3 is 14 residues long. V shed 1 base and J shed 8 bases, with 14 bases lying between them. TCRdb re-derived calls from the 5' RACE reads in MiXCR, one entry per CDR3 protein. This repertoire shows approximately 450,000 distinct CDR3 sequences, around a sixth found once; its top ten account for roughly 19%. This clonotype turned up a few times. Antigen: not known. The TCR originated in a man in his late teens or twenties who received the YFV17D yellow fever vaccine. The specimen was PBMCs, collected before the yellow fever booster vaccination. The gene calls are TRBV28 and TRBJ1-2; unclear D gene. CDR3 in amino acids: CASSLSAGGVGYTF. The CDR3 coding sequence is TGTGCCAGCAGTTTATCCGCCGGAGGAGTGGGCTACACCTTC.